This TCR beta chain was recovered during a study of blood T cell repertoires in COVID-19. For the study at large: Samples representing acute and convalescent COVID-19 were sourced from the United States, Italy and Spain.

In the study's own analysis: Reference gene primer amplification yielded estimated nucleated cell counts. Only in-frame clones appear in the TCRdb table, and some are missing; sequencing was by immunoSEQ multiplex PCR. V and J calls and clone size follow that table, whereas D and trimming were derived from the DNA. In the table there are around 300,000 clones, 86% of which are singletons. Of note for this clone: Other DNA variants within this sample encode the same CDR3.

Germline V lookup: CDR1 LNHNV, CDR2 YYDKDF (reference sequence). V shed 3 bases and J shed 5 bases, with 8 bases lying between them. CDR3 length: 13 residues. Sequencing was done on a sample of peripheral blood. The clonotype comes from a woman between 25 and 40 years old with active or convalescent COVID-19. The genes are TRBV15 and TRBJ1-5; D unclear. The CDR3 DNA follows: TGTGCCACCAGCAGGGGCACTCATCAGCCCCAGCATTTT. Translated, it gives CATSRGTHQPQHF.